These 9 T cell receptor beta chains came from one sample sequenced in a study of cytomegalovirus exposure and HLA in healthy donors. PCR used 60 Vbeta primers and 13 Jbeta primers. Method: immunoSEQ multiplex PCR; TCRdb's copy keeps in-frame clones and lacks some. Of under 200,000 clones in the sample, approximately 72% are singletons; the top ten hold roughly 1.4%. The sequenced material came from PBMCs. The receptors stem from a man aged 50-60 years in good health and CMV-seronegative.

This clone was counted a few times. V and J are TRBV5-1 and TRBJ2-3, with 7 positions matching TRBD1. After removal of 0 bases from V and 5 bases from J, the junction contained 6 bases not matched to a gene. The CDR3 is 15 residues long. The germline V gene encodes CDR1 SGHRS and CDR2 YFSETQ. The CDR3 reads CASSLEGGSGDTQYF. CDR3 nucleotide sequence: TGCGCCAGCAGCTTGGAAGGGGGCTCTGGAGATACGCAGTATTTT.

This clone has a single count. A junction boundary mismatches the germline segment, possibly from a read error. The J gene is TRBJ2-2, the V gene TRBV15; unclear D gene. Germline V gene data show CDR1 as LNHNV and CDR2 as YYDKDF (reference sequence). This CDR3 is 17 amino acids long. The CDR3 DNA sequence: TGTACCACCAGCAGCCCCAGGTTACAGCAGAACACCGGGGAGCTGTTTTTT. Its protein is CTTSSPRLQQNTGELFF.

This rearrangement joins TRBV19 to TRBJ1-4; D may be TRBD1 (5 bases). Germline V CDR1 and CDR2: LNHDA, SQIVND (reference sequence). V was trimmed by 7 bases and J by 5 bases, leaving 17 bases between them. The CDR3 spans 15 residues. This CDR3 reads CASNPGLGQNEKLFF. CDR3 DNA sequence: TGTGCCAGTAACCCTGGGTTGGGGCAGAATGAAAAACTGTTTTTT.

The V call is TRBV4-1, the J call TRBJ1-2; 7 bases match TRBD1. This CDR3 has 14 residues. Germline assignment: CDR1 MGHRA and CDR2 YSYEKL. Trimming took 0 bases from V and 8 from J; bases not matched to a gene: 6. The CDR3 DNA is TGCGCCAGCAGCCAAGAGGAGACAGGGAAGGGCTACACCTTC. It yields the protein CASSQEETGKGYTF.

The chain has TRBV28 and TRBJ2-5, with 8 positions matching TRBD2. Trimming removed 6 bases from V and 9 bases from J; junction bases left unmatched: 15. The CDR3 has 15 amino acids. Germline V gene sequence: CDR1 MDHEN, CDR2 SYDVKM. As DNA, the CDR3 is TGTGCCAGCAGAAAACCGGGACTAGGAAAAATCGCCCAGTACTTC. It specifies CASRKPGLGKIAQYF.

J is TRBJ2-7 and V is TRBV6-6, with TRBD2 matching over 7 bases. V lost 5 bases, J lost 7 bases, and 11 bases stayed unmatched. This CDR3 comprises 14 residues. Looked up from germline, CDR1 is MNHNY and CDR2 is SVGAGI (reference sequence). CDR3 bases: TGTGCCAGCAGTGCAACTGCCGGGAGGAATGAGCAGTACTTC. It yields the protein CASSATAGRNEQYF.

The chain is built from TRBV5-1 and TRBJ2-1; 7 bases agree with TRBD1. Germline CDR1 and CDR2: SGHRS and YFSETQ. Trimming took 5 bases from V and 7 from J; bases not matched to a gene: 12. The CDR3 spans 15 residues. For the CDR3, the DNA is TGCGCCAGCAGTTTAAGGCAGGGGGTAAGAAATGAGCAGTTCTTC. This codes for CASSLRQGVRNEQFF.

This clone was counted a few times. The chain is built from TRBV7-8 and TRBJ2-7, with TRBD1 matching over 12 bases. This CDR3 is built from 15 residues. Trimming at V came to 4 bases and at J to 7 bases, leaving 8 bases not matched to a gene. Germline-derived CDR1 and CDR2 are SGHVS and FQNEAQ. CDR3 bases: TGTGCCAGCAGCTCCCCGGGACAGGGGGCGAGTGAGCAGTACTTC. This translates into CASSSPGQGASEQYF.

This clone was counted a single time. The gene calls are TRBV19 and TRBJ2-1, with D possibly TRBD1 on 5 matching bases. The V gene's germline CDR1 is LNHDA and CDR2 SQIVND (reference sequence). The length of the CDR3 is 13 residues. Trimming cost V 3 bases and J 13 bases, with 16 bases left between them. CDR3 residues: CASSMGPTGFQFF. The CDR3 bases are TGTGCCAGTAGTATGGGGCCTACAGGTTTCCAGTTCTTC.